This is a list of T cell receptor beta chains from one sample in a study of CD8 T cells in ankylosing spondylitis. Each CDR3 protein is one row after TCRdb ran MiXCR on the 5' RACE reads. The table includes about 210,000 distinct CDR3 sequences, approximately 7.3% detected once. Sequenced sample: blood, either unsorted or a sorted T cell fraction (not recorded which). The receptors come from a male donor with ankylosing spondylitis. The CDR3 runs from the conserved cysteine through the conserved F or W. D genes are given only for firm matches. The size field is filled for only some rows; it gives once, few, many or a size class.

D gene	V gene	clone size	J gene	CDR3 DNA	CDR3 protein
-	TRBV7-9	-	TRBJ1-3	TGTGCCAGCAGCCTAGTCTTCGACTCTGGAAACACCATATATTTT	CASSLVFDSGNTIYF
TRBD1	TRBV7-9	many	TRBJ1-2	TGTGCCAGCAGCTTAGACAGGGGGTTCTATGGCTACACCTTC	CASSLDRGFYGYTF
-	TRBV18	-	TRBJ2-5	TGTGCCAGCTCAGCGGGGACGGAATTTCAAGAGACCCAGTACTTC	CASSAGTEFQETQYF
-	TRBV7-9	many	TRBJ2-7	TGTGCCAGCAGCTTAGGTCTGCCTCTAGCCTACGAGCAGTACTTC	CASSLGLPLAYEQYF
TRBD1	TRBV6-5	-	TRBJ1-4	TGTGCCAGCAGTTACTCGAGAGCTAGGGACAGTGAAAAACTGTTTTTT	CASSYSRARDSEKLFF
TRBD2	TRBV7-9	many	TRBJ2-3	TGTGCCAGCAGCTCCTCTCTAGCGGGGGACAGCACAGATACGCAGTATTTT	CASSSSLAGDSTDTQYF
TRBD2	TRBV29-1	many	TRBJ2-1	TGCAGCTCTAGCGGGAGATCCTACAATGAGCAGTTCTTC	CSSSGRSYNEQFF
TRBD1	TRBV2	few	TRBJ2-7	TGTGCCAGCAGTGAAACAGGACAGGGCGACTACGAGCAGTACTTC	CASSETGQGDYEQYF
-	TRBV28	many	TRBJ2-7	TGTGCCAGCAGTTTATTCAGGCAAGCCTACGAGCAGTACTTC	CASSLFRQAYEQYF
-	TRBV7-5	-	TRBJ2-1	-	CISVPEASMRAATYNEQFF
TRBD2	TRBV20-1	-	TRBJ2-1	TGCAGTACTAGAGATTGGGGGGGCTCCTACAATGAGCAGTTCTTC	CSTRDWGGSYNEQFF
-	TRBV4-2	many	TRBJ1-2	TGTGCCAGCAGCCGGGCGGGGACCACCTATGGCTACACCTTC	CASSRAGTTYGYTF
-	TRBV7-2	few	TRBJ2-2	TGTGCCAGCAGTAACCCGCCAGGTTCGAACACCGGGGAGCTGTTTTTT	CASSNPPGSNTGELFF
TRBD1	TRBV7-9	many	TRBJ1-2	TGTGCCAGCAGCTCCCACAGGGGAATCGGGGCTAACTATGGCTACACCTTC	CASSSHRGIGANYGYTF
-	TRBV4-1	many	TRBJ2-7	TGCGCCAGCAGCCAGACCTACAGGAGCGGCTACGAGCAGTACTTC	CASSQTYRSGYEQYF
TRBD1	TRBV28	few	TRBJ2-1	TGTGCCAGCAGTTTGTGGGGGACAGGCCGAATGGATGAGCAGTTCTTC	CASSLWGTGRMDEQFF